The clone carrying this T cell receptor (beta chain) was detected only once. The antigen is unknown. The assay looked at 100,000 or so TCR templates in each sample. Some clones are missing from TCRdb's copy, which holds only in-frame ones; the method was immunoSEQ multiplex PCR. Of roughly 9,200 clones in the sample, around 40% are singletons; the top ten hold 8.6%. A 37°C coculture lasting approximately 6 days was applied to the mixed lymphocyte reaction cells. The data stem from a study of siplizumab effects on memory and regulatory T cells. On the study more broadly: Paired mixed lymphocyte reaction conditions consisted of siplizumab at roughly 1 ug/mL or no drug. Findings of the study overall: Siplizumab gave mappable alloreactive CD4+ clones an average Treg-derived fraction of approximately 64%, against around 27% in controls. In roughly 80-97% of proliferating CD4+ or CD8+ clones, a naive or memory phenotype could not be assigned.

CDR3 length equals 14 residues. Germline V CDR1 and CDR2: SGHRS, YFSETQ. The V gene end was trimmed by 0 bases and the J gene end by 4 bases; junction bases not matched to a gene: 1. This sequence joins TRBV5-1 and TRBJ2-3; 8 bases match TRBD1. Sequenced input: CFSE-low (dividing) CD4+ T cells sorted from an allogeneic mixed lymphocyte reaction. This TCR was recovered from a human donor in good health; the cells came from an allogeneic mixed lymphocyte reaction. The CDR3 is CASSLVQGADTQYF. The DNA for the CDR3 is TGCGCCAGCAGCTTGGTACAGGGGGCAGATACGCAGTATTTT.